A single sample is the source of the 19 T cell receptor beta chains below, sequenced in a study of cytotoxic CD8 clonotypes in ibrutinib-treated CLL. TCRdb's copy holds only in-frame clones and misses some; the assay was immunoSEQ multiplex PCR. This table has roughly 54,000 clones, roughly three fifths appearing once. The sequencing used PBMCs, collected after 24 months of ibrutinib treatment. These receptors were collected from a human donor with chronic lymphocytic leukemia.

This clone was seen ten or more times. The chain employs TRBV6-1 and TRBJ2-7; TRBD1 aligns across 10 bases. V was pared by 6 bases and J by 4 bases, with 3 bases of the junction left unmatched. Per the germline V gene, CDR1 is MNHNS and CDR2 is SASEGT. This CDR3 contains 13 residues. CDR3 nucleotides: TGTGCCAGCAGCTGGACAGGGGGATACGAGCAGTACTTC. Its protein is CASSWTGGYEQYF.

The chain is built from TRBV10-3 and TRBJ2-2, with 8 positions matching TRBD2. CDR1 ENHRY and CDR2 SYGVKD come from the germline V gene. This CDR3 is built from 16 residues. The V and J ends lost 0 bases and 0 bases, in that order; junction bases with no gene match: 0. DNA for the CDR3: TGTGCCATCAGTGAGTCGGGACTAGCGAACACCGGGGAGCTGTTTTTT. It yields the protein CAISESGLANTGELFF.

This chain connects TRBV6-5 to TRBJ1-1, with 7 bases lining up with TRBD1. V shed 2 bases, J shed 3 bases, and the junction held 3 bases outside the gene matches. The germline gives CDR1 MNHEY, CDR2 SVGAGI. This CDR3 region has 14 residues. The CDR3 DNA is TGTGCCAGCAGTTACAGCCAGGGGGACACTGAAGCTTTCTTT. Its protein product is CASSYSQGDTEAFF.

A note on this clone: The conserved phenylalanine or tryptophan is not found at the CDR3 terminus, so this likely reflects a read error. It is unclear where the CDR3 begins or ends on the DNA, so no DNA is shown, and the CDR3 is as TCRdb lists it. This chain uses TRBV5-5 with TRBJ2-7. The length of the CDR3 is 11 amino acids, counting both ends. Germline CDR1 is SGHKS and CDR2 is YYEKEE (reference sequence). The CDR3 here is CASRPLGQENL.

V gene TRBV2 combines with J gene TRBJ2-2, with 7 bases that match TRBD1. Germline loops: CDR1 SNHLY, CDR2 FYNNEI. The CDR3 spans 14 residues. The junction had 9 bases not matched to a gene; V was cut back by 9 bases and J by 5 bases. The CDR3 is CASKGQPATGELFF. The CDR3 DNA reads as TGTGCCAGTAAGGGACAGCCCGCGACCGGGGAGCTGTTTTTT. The variable domain in full, with the rest retrieved from reference TRBV2 and TRBJ2-2, is EPEVTQTPSHQVTQMGQEVILRCVPISNHLYFYWYRQILGQKVEFLVSFYNNEISEKSEIFDDQFSVERPDGSNFTLKIRSTKLEDSAMYFCASKGQPATGELFFGEGSRLTVL.

The chain joins TRBV19 to TRBJ2-3; 8 nucleotides agree with TRBD2. Germline values: CDR1 LNHDA, CDR2 SQIVND (reference sequence). This CDR3 region has 14 residues. V dropped 3 bases and J dropped 6; count of bases not matched to a gene: 5. The CDR3 protein is CASSIGAGADTQYF. The DNA of the CDR3 is TGTGCCAGTAGTATTGGAGCGGGGGCCGATACGCAGTATTTT.

The table lists this clone with many counts. The CDR3 DNA is TGTGCCAGCAGTCAGGGTAATGAGCAGTTCTTC. It is translated as CASSQGNEQFF. J is TRBJ2-1 and V is TRBV6-5; D is possibly TRBD1 (5 bases). Germline values: CDR1 MNHEY, CDR2 SVGAGI. Trimming removed 5 bases from V and 7 bases from J, with 6 bases in between. CDR3 size: 11 residues.

This clone was detected only once. The chain joins TRBV6-1 to TRBJ2-7, with 8 bases that match TRBD1. This CDR3 is 14 amino acids long. The V and J ends lost 11 bases and 5 bases, in that order; junction bases with no gene match: 14. The germline CDR1 and CDR2 sequences are MNHNS and SASEGT. The DNA for the CDR3 is TGTGCCGGTGCCGACAGGGGAGTAAACGACGAGCAGTACTTC. It translates to CAGADRGVNDEQYF.

This clone was observed once. V gene TRBV10-3 combines with J gene TRBJ1-1, with a weak D call TRBD1 (5 bases). The CDR3 spans 16 residues. V was trimmed by 2 bases and J by 4 bases, leaving 17 bases between them. Germline V gene data show CDR1 as ENHRY and CDR2 as SYGVKD. The CDR3 region has the DNA TGTGCCATCAGTGAGAATCCGTCAGGGAGTAGCACTGAAGCTTTCTTT. Protein product: CAISENPSGSSTEAFF.

The chain is built from TRBV6-5 and TRBJ1-2; 7 bases are shared with TRBD1. The CDR3 is made up of 12 amino acids. J was trimmed by 8 bases and V by 7 bases; bases with no gene match: 7. CDR1 and CDR2 (germline): MNHEY, SVGAGI. Written as DNA, the CDR3 is TGTGCCAGCACCGGGACAGTTGGGGGCTACACCTTC. Residues: CASTGTVGGYTF.

This clone has just one count. This chain links TRBV16 with TRBJ2-7, with D possibly matching TRBD2 (5 bases). The V gene lost 4 bases and the J gene lost 5 bases, with 12 bases spanning the gap. This CDR3 has 13 amino acids. Per the germline V gene, CDR1 is KGHSY and CDR2 is FQNENV. As DNA, the CDR3 is TGTGCCAGCAGCCGCGTGAGGGTTGACGAGCAGTACTTC. It codes for CASSRVRVDEQYF.

In this sample, this clone is medium-sized. DNA for the CDR3: TGTGCCAGCAGCTTAGGGCTCTCTGGAAACACCATATATTTT. Its protein is CASSLGLSGNTIYF. The rearrangement links TRBV11-2 to TRBJ1-3, with D unclear. Germline V CDR1 and CDR2: SGHAT, FQNNGV. The CDR3 spans 14 residues. V was pared by 1 base and J by 0 bases, with 4 bases between.

J is TRBJ1-2 and V is TRBV9; possible D gene TRBD1, 5 bases. The CDR3 spans 15 residues. Germline CDR1 SGDLS, CDR2 YYNGEE. Between the trimmed V and J ends, which lost 1 base and 1 base, there was a span of 11 bases. CDR3: CASSVSGAGNYGYTF. The CDR3 DNA reads TGTGCCAGCAGCGTATCCGGGGCGGGTAACTATGGCTACACCTTC.

CDR3 in amino acids: CASLLKGAYRSGELFF. As DNA, the CDR3 is TGTGCCAGCCTTCTCAAGGGGGCGTATAGGTCCGGGGAGCTGTTTTTT. The chain joins TRBV6-4 to TRBJ2-2, with 7 bases matching TRBD1. V gave up 8 bases and J gave up 6 bases; unmatched junction bases: 15. Per the germline V gene, CDR1 is MRHNA and CDR2 is SNTAGT. CDR3 length: 16 amino acids.

V is TRBV7-8 and J is TRBJ2-7; 7 nucleotides align to TRBD1. Per germline, CDR1 SGHVS and CDR2 FQNEAQ. After removal of 1 base from V and 3 bases from J, the junction contained 3 bases not matched to a gene. The CDR3 contains 14 residues. In DNA, the CDR3 is TGTGCCAGCAGCTTAGAGGGGGCCATCTACGAGCAGTACTTC. This sequence encodes CASSLEGAIYEQYF.

The rearrangement joins TRBV27 to TRBJ2-3, with TRBD2 identical over 9 bases. This CDR3 contains 15 residues. J was trimmed by 4 bases and V by 5 bases; bases with no gene match: 7. Germline values: CDR1 MNHEY, CDR2 SMNVEV (reference sequence). CDR3 loop: CASSRTSDLPDTQYF. As DNA, the CDR3 is TGTGCCAGCAGTCGGACTAGCGACCTTCCAGATACGCAGTATTTT.

The chain uses TRBV9 and TRBJ2-2; TRBD1 might be the D (6 bases). V shed 0 bases and J shed 7 bases, with 16 bases lying between them. Germline V lookup: CDR1 SGDLS, CDR2 YYNGEE. The CDR3 runs to 16 residues. The CDR3 here is CASSVVGTPKYGELFF. The CDR3 region has the DNA TGTGCCAGCAGCGTAGTTGGGACACCTAAGTACGGGGAGCTGTTTTTT.

The chain joins TRBV29-1 to TRBJ2-7, with TRBD1 identical over 9 bases. Germline values: CDR1 SQVTM, CDR2 ANQGSEA. The CDR3 sequence is 14 residues long. The V and J ends lost 6 bases and 5 bases, in that order; junction bases with no gene match: 11. The CDR3 sequence is CSVRSGTGSHEQYF. CDR3 sequence (DNA): TGCAGCGTCCGATCCGGGACAGGGTCCCACGAGCAGTACTTC.

The V and J genes are TRBV6-1 and TRBJ1-2, with D perhaps TRBD1 (5 bases). CDR3 size: 16 residues. Germline V lookup: CDR1 MNHNS, CDR2 SASEGT. The V and J ends lost 2 bases and 5 bases respectively, with 18 bases between them. The CDR3 protein is CASSERAGREGYGYTF. CDR3 nucleotide sequence: TGTGCCAGCAGTGAAAGGGCAGGGAGGGAGGGTTATGGCTACACCTTC.